These 17 T cell receptor beta chains were all obtained from the same sample, sequenced in a study of blood T cell repertoires in COVID-19. Generated by immunoSEQ multiplex PCR, the TCRdb table keeps only in-frame clones and is missing some. The table lists 100,000 to 150,000 clones, about 88% of them singletons. Sequences were obtained from peripheral blood. The receptors shown here come from a middle-aged man with active COVID-19.

This rearrangement joins TRBV6-2 or TRBV6-3 to TRBJ1-5; the match to TRBD1 covers 7 bases. Germline CDR1 reads MNHEY; CDR2 reads SVGEGT. CDR3 length equals 16 residues. Trimming took 5 bases from V and 2 from J; bases not matched to a gene: 9. CDR3 DNA: TGTGCCAGCAGTCGTACAGGGGCGCGAGGCAATCAGCCCCAGCATTTT. Its translation: CASSRTGARGNQPQHF.

The chain couples TRBV9 to TRBJ2-5; tentative D call: TRBD2 (6 bases). Germline lookup yields CDR1 SGDLS and CDR2 YYNGEE. CDR3 length equals 14 residues. Trimming removed 3 bases from V and 4 bases from J, with 13 bases in between. CDR3 residues: CASSARGVGETQYF. CDR3 DNA: TGTGCCAGCAGCGCCCGCGGGGTGGGAGAGACCCAGTACTTC.

This clone was found once. V usage is TRBV3-1 (or the pseudogene TRBV3-2) and J usage is TRBJ1-2; a weak D match, TRBD1 (5 bases). Trimming cost V 10 bases and J 7 bases, with 22 bases left between them. The CDR3 consists of 14 residues. Germline V gene data show CDR1 as LGHDT and CDR2 as YNNKEL (reference sequence). The CDR3 DNA follows: TGTGCCACCTCTGCAGGGAGACTAGGTTCTGGCTACACCTTC. Encoded protein: CATSAGRLGSGYTF.

The chain combines TRBV7-9 with TRBJ2-7; 7 bases align to TRBD1. J gave up 2 bases and V 5 bases, and 6 bases lay outside the gene matches. Germline assignment: CDR1 SEHNR and CDR2 FQNEAQ (reference sequence). The CDR3 length is 14 residues. As DNA, the CDR3 is TGTGCCAGCAGCGAACGACAGGGCCCCTACGAGCAGTACTTC. This encodes CASSERQGPYEQYF.

The gene calls are TRBV27 and TRBJ2-5; maybe TRBD1 (6 bases). The V gene lost 4 bases and the J gene lost 2 bases, with 11 bases spanning the gap. The CDR3 is made up of 14 amino acids. Germline V lookup: CDR1 MNHEY, CDR2 SMNVEV (reference sequence). This CDR3 is CASSSRDIQETQYF. CDR3 DNA: TGTGCCAGCAGTTCCCGGGACATACAAGAGACCCAGTACTTC.

The chain joins TRBV23-1 to TRBJ1-4; D is undetermined. TRBV23-1 is an open reading frame whose function is uncertain. The ends were cut back, 0 bases at V and 7 bases at J, with 18 bases in the middle. The length of the CDR3 is 17 residues. The CDR3 nucleotides are TGCGCCAGCAGTCAATCGGGCGCCGACCATCGGATTGAAAAACTGTTTTTT. Translated, it gives CASSQSGADHRIEKLFF.

The table lists this clone with a few counts. The chain links TRBV5-1 to TRBJ2-3; perhaps TRBD1 as D (6 bases). This CDR3 spans 16 amino acids. Trimming left V 0 bases short and J 0 bases short, with 11 bases between. Germline V gene sequence: CDR1 SGHRS, CDR2 YFSETQ. The CDR3 region is CASSLGGQTSTDTQYF. DNA for the CDR3: TGCGCCAGCAGCTTGGGGGGGCAGACTAGCACAGATACGCAGTATTTT.

In nucleotides, the CDR3 is TGCGCCAGCAGTGAGTCCCGACAGGGCACCGGGGAGCTGTTTTTT. It codes for CASSESRQGTGELFF. The genes are TRBV10-2 and TRBJ2-2, with 7 bases aligning to TRBD1. The germline gives CDR1 WSHSY, CDR2 SAAADI. This CDR3 has 15 residues. V gave up 0 bases and J gave up 4 bases; unmatched junction bases: 2.

The J gene is TRBJ2-1, the V gene TRBV7-7; 9 bases are shared with TRBD2. The CDR3 totals 15 residues. V lost 5 bases to trimming and J lost 7 bases; unmatched junction nucleotides: 9. Germline V gives CDR1 SSHAT, CDR2 FNYEAQ (reference sequence). CDR3 coding DNA: TGTGCCAGCAGCCCCGTAGCGGGAGCCTTGAATGAGCAGTTCTTC. It specifies CASSPVAGALNEQFF.

The J gene is TRBJ2-7, the V gene TRBV10-3; TRBD1 matches 9 bases. The length of the CDR3 is 15 residues. Germline loops: CDR1 ENHRY, CDR2 SYGVKD. V trimming: 7 bases; J trimming: 1 base; junction bases outside the gene matches: 8. CDR3 region: CAITPGTGLSYEQYF. The DNA for the CDR3 is TGTGCCATCACCCCTGGGACAGGGCTTTCCTACGAGCAGTACTTC.

V usage is TRBV7-6 and J usage is TRBJ1-3; 7 bases map to TRBD1. The germline V gene has CDR1 SGHVS and CDR2 FNYEAQ. Losses at the gene ends were 1 base for V and 0 bases for J; bases not matched to a gene: 9. The CDR3 loop spans 18 amino acids. The CDR3 sequence: CASSLGLVQGISGNTIYF. The CDR3 bases are TGTGCCAGCAGCTTAGGACTAGTACAGGGGATCTCTGGAAACACCATATATTTT.

The chain carries TRBV7-2 and TRBJ1-6; the match to TRBD1 covers 10 bases. V was clipped by 3 bases and J by 8 bases; unmatched bases: 4. Germline loops: CDR1 SGHTA, CDR2 FQGNSA. The CDR3 length is 15 residues. The CDR3 DNA follows: TGTGCCAGCAGCTTCTTCGGGACAGGGGATTCACCCCTCCACTTT. Translated: CASSFFGTGDSPLHF.

The CDR3 loop is CASSITSSPNNEQFF. CDR3 DNA sequence: TGTGCCAGTAGTATAACCTCTAGTCCGAACAATGAGCAGTTCTTC. J is TRBJ2-1 and V is TRBV19; D call uncertain. CDR3 length equals 15 residues. Per the germline V gene, CDR1 is LNHDA and CDR2 is SQIVND (reference sequence). Trimming pared 2 bases from V and 5 bases from J, leaving 13 bases between.

The V and J genes are TRBV7-9 and TRBJ2-1; D gene ambiguous. The CDR3 loop spans 19 amino acids. Germline V gene sequence: CDR1 SEHNR, CDR2 FQNEAQ (reference sequence). V dropped 0 bases and J dropped 0 bases, with 18 bases sitting between them. The DNA for the CDR3 is TGTGCCAGCAGCTTAGCCTACCACTACCGCAATAGCTCCTACAATGAGCAGTTCTTC. Residues: CASSLAYHYRNSSYNEQFF. Combining the CDR3 with reference TRBV7-9 and TRBJ2-1 gives the whole variable domain DTGVSQNPRHKITKRGQNVTFRCDPISEHNRLYWYRQTLGQGPEFLTYFQNEAQLEKSRLLSDRFSAERPKGSFSTLEIQRTEQGDSAMYLCASSLAYHYRNSSYNEQFFGPGTRLTVL.

The chain uses TRBV14 and TRBJ1-1; TRBD1 is a possible D gene (6 bases). This CDR3 region has 15 residues. Germline V lookup: CDR1 SGHDN, CDR2 FVKESK. The V gene lost 3 bases and the J gene lost 5 bases, with 16 bases spanning the gap. In nucleotides, the CDR3 is TGTGCCAGCAGCCATGTACAGGGAATGGAAACTGAAGCTTTCTTT. This sequence encodes CASSHVQGMETEAFF.

The genes are TRBV7-3 and TRBJ2-3; the match to TRBD2 covers 10 bases. The CDR3 loop spans 17 amino acids. With 1 base clipped from V and 6 bases from J, the junction kept 10 bases outside the gene matches. CDR1 and CDR2 from the germline V gene are SGHTA and FQGTGA. CDR3: CASSLRASGGLGDTQYF. The CDR3 bases are TGTGCCAGCAGCTTAAGGGCTAGCGGGGGCCTCGGGGATACGCAGTATTTT.

In this sample, this clone turned up once. In DNA form, the CDR3 reads TGTGCCAGCAGCTTGTCCCCACTGGCAGGCTCCGTCCTTCAGCCCCAGCATTTT. Protein: CASSLSPLAGSVLQPQHF. The rearrangement joins TRBV5-5 to TRBJ1-5; D uncertain. Germline CDR1 SGHKS, CDR2 YYEKEE (reference sequence). V was clipped by 1 base and J by 6 bases, with 23 bases between them. The CDR3 is made up of 18 amino acids.